The rows below give T cell receptor beta chains drawn from one sample of a study of cytomegalovirus exposure and HLA in healthy donors. Generated by immunoSEQ multiplex PCR, the TCRdb table keeps only in-frame clones and is missing some. The profile shows 150,000 to 180,000 clones, 80% of them singletons. The material sequenced was PBMCs. These receptors came from a young man in good health and CMV-seropositive. The CDR3 runs from the conserved cysteine through the conserved F or W. The D gene is left open where the match is weak. Size is stated for part of the rows, as once, few or many counts, or as a class when the clone is expanded.

V gene,D gene,J gene,clone size,CDR3 DNA,CDR3 protein
TRBV10-3,TRBD1,TRBJ1-2,-,TGTGCCATCAGGGGACAGGGAAACTATGGCTACACCTTC,CAIRGQGNYGYTF
TRBV5-4,TRBD2,TRBJ2-5,-,TGTGCCAGCAGCTTGGTCGGGGGGACGGAGACCCAGTACTTC,CASSLVGGTETQYF
TRBV25-1,TRBD1,TRBJ2-5,-,TGTGCCAGCAGTGAAGCCGGAACAGGGGATGGAGCCCAGTACTTC,CASSEAGTGDGAQYF
TRBV4-2,-,TRBJ2-7,-,TGTGCCAGCAGCCCAAGCCAGGATTCAGCGGGCTACGAGCAGTACTTC,CASSPSQDSAGYEQYF
TRBV5-6,TRBD2,TRBJ2-5,-,TGTGCCAGCAGCTTGGCCGGGGGGCAAGAGACCCAGTACTTC,CASSLAGGQETQYF
TRBV7-9,TRBD1,TRBJ1-1,-,TGTGCCAGCATCCTACAGGGGGCAACGGGAACTGAAGCTTTCTTT,CASILQGATGTEAFF
TRBV19,TRBD2,TRBJ2-1,-,TGTGCCAGTAGTGTCAAGACTAGCGGGAGTTACAATGAGCAGTTCTTC,CASSVKTSGSYNEQFF
TRBV5-4,-,TRBJ2-7,few,TGTGCCAGCAGCTTTCAAGAGCAGTACTTC,CASSFQEQYF
TRBV6-5,-,TRBJ1-1,-,TGTGCCAGCAGTTCGGCAGGGGCGGGGAACACTGAAGCTTTCTTT,CASSSAGAGNTEAFF
TRBV7-9,-,TRBJ2-1,-,TGTGCCAGCAGCCTTAGCGCCGGGAAGTACAATGAGCAGTTCTTC,CASSLSAGKYNEQFF
TRBV27,TRBD1,TRBJ1-1,-,TGTGCCAGCAGTTCAGGTCCCGGGACAGGGGAAACTGAAGCTTTCTTT,CASSSGPGTGETEAFF
TRBV27,TRBD2,TRBJ2-7,-,TGTGCCAGCCGACTAGCGGGAGGTTCCAACGAGCAGTACTTC,CASRLAGGSNEQYF
TRBV5-1,-,TRBJ1-5,-,TGCGCCAGCAGCGGCACAGGGCCCTTGGGCCATCAGCCCCAGCATTTT,CASSGTGPLGHQPQHF